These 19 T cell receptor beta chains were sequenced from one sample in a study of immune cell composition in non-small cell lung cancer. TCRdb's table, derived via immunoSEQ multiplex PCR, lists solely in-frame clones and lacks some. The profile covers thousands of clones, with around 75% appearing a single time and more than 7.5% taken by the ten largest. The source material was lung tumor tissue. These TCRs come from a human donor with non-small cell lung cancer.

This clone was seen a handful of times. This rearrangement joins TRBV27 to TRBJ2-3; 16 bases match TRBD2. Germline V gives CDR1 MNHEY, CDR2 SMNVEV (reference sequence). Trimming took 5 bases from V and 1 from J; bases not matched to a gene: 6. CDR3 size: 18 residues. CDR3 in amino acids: CASSMGLAGGPGTDTQYF. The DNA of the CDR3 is TGTGCCAGCAGTATGGGACTAGCGGGAGGGCCGGGCACAGATACGCAGTATTTT.

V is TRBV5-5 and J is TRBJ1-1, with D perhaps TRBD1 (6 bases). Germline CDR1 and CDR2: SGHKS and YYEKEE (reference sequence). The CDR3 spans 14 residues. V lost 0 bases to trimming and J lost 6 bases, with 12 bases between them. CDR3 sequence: CASSLDRVPSEAFF. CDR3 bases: TGTGCCAGCAGCTTGGACAGGGTCCCTTCTGAAGCTTTCTTT.

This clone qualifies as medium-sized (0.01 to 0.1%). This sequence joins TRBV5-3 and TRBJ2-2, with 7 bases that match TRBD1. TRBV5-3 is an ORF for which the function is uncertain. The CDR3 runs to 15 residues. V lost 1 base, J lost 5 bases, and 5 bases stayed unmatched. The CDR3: CARSLFPTGTGELFF. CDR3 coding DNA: TGTGCCAGAAGCTTGTTCCCGACAGGGACCGGGGAGCTGTTTTTT.

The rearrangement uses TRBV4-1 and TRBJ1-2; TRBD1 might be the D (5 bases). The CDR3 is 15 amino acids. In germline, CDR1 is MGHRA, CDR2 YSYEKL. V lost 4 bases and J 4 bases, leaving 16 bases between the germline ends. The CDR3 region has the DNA TGCGCCAGCAGCCCGCAAGCCGGGGGGATCTATGGCTACACCTTC. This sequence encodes CASSPQAGGIYGYTF.

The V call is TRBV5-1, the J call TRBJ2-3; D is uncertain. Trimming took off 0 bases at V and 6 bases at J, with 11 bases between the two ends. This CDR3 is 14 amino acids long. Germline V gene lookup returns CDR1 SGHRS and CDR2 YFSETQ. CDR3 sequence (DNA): TGCGCCAGCAGCTTGGCCACAACCTCGGATACGCAGTATTTT. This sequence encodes CASSLATTSDTQYF.

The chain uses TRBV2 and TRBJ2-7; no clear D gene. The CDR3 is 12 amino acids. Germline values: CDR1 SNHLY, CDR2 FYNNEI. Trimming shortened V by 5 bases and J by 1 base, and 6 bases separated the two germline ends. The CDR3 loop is CASSTASYEQYF. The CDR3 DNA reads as TGTGCCAGCAGTACTGCATCCTACGAGCAGTACTTC.

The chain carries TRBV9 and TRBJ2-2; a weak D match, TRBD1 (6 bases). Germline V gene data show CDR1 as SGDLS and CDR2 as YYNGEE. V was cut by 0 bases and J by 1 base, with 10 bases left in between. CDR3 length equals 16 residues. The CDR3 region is CASSVVGGGNTGELFF. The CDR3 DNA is TGTGCCAGCAGCGTAGTAGGGGGTGGGAACACCGGGGAGCTGTTTTTT.

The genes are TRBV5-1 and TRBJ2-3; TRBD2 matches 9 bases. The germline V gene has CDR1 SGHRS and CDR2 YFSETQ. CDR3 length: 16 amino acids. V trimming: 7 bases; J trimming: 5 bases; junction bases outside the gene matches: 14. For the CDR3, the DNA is TGCGCCAGCGCACCGGGGGCGGGGGGGTCGGGAGATACGCAGTATTTT. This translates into CASAPGAGGSGDTQYF. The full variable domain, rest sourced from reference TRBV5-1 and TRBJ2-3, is KAGVTQTPRYLIKTRGQQVTLSCSPISGHRSVSWYQQTPGQGLQFLFEYFSETQRNKGNFPGRFSGRQFSNSRSEMNVSTLELGDSALYLCASAPGAGGSGDTQYFGPGTRLTVL.

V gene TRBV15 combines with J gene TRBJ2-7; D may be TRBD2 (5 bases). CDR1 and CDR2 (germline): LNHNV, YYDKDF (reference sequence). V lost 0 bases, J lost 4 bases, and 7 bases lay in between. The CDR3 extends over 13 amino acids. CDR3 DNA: TGTGCCACCAGCAGAGATAGCGAATACGAGCAGTACTTC. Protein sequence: CATSRDSEYEQYF.

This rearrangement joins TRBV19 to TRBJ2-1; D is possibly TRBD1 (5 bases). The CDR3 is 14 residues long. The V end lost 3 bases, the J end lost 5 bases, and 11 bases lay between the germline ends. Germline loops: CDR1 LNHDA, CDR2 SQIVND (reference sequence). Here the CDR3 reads CASSIVTGHNEQFF. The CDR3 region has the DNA TGTGCCAGTAGTATTGTAACAGGACACAATGAGCAGTTCTTC.

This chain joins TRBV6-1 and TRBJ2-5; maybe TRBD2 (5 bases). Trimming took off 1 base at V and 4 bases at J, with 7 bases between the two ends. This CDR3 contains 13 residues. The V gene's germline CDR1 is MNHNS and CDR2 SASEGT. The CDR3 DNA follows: TGTGCCAGCAGTGAAGGGAGCGGAGAGACCCAGTACTTC. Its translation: CASSEGSGETQYF.

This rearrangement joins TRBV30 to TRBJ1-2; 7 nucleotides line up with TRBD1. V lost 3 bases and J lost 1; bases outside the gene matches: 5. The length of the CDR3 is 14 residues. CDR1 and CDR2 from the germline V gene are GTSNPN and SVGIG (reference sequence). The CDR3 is CAWRAGTVNYGYTF. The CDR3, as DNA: TGTGCCTGGAGGGCCGGGACAGTTAACTATGGCTACACCTTC.

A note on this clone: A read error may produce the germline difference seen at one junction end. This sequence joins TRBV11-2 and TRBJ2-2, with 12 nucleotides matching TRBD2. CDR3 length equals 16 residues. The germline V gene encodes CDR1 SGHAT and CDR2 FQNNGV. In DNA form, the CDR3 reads TGTGCCAGCAGGCTAGCGGGGGGGCCCGGCACCAGGGAGCTGTTTTTT. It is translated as CASRLAGGPGTRELFF. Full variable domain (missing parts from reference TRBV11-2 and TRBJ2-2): EAGVAQSPRYKIIEKRQSVAFWCNPISGHATLYWYQQILGQGPKLLIQFQNNGVVDDSQLPKDRFSAERLKGVDSTLKIQPAKLEDSAVYLCASRLAGGPGTRELFFGEGSRLTVL.

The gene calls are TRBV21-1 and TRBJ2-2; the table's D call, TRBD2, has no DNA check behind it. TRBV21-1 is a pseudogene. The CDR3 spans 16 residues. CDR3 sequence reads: CASSKDLETNTGELFF. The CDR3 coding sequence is TGTGCCAGCAGCAAAGACCTGGAGACGAACACCGGGGAGCTGTTTTTT.

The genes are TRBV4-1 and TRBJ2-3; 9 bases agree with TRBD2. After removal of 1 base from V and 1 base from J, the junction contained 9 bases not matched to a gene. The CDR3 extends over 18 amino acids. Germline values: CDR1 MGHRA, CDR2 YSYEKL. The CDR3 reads CASSQVGLVAGGTDTQYF. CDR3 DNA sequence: TGCGCCAGCAGCCAAGTGGGGTTGGTAGCGGGGGGCACAGATACGCAGTATTTT.

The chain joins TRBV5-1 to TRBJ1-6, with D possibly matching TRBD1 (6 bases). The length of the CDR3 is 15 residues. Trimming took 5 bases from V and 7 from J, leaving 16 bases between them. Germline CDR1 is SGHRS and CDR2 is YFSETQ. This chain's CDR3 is CASSQGQPPNSPLHF. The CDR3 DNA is TGCGCCAGCAGTCAAGGACAGCCGCCCAATTCACCCCTCCACTTT.

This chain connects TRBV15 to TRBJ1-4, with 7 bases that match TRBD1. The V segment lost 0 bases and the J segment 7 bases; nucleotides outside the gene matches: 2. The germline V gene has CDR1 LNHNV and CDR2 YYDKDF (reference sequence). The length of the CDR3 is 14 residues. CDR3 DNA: TGTGCCACCAGCAGAGACAGGGGGGCTGAAAAACTGTTTTTT. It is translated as CATSRDRGAEKLFF.

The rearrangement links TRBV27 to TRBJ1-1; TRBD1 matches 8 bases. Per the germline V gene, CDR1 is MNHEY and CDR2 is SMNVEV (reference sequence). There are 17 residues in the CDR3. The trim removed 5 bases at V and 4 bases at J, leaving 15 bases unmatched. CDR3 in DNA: TGTGCCAGCAGTCCAGGGGGCGCTCTGAACCAACTCACTGAAGCTTTCTTT. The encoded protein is CASSPGGALNQLTEAFF.

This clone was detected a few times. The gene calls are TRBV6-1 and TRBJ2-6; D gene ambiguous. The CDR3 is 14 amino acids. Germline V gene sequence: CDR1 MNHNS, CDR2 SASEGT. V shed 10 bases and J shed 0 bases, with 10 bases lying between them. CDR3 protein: CATTVSSGANVLTF. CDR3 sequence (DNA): TGTGCCACCACCGTTAGCTCTGGGGCCAACGTCCTGACTTTC.